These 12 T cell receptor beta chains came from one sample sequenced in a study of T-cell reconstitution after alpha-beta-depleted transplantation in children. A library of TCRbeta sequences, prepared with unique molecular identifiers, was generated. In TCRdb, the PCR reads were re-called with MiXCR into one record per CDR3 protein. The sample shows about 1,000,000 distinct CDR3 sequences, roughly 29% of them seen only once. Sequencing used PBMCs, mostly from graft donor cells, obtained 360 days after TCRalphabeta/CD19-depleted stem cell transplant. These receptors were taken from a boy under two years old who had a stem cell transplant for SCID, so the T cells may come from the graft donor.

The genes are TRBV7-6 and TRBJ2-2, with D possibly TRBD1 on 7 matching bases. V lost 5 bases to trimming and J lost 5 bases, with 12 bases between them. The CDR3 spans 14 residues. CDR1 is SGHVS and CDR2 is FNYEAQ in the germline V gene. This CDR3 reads CASSPGGKTGELFF. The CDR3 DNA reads TGTGCCAGCAGCCCAGGGGGGAAGACCGGGGAGCTGTTTTTT.

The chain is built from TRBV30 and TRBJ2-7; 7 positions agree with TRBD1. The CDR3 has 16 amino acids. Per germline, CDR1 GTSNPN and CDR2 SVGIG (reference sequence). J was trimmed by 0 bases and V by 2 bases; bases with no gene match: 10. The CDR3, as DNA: TGTGCCTGGAGTCCCCTTTGGGGGACAGACTCCTACGAGCAGTACTTC. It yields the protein CAWSPLWGTDSYEQYF.

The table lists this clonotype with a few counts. CDR3: CASSFPRGVSYEQYF. The CDR3 DNA follows: TGTGCCAGCAGCTTCCCCCGGGGGGTCTCCTACGAGCAGTACTTC. The chain joins TRBV7-9 to TRBJ2-7, with 7 bases identical to TRBD2. Germline loops: CDR1 SEHNR, CDR2 FQNEAQ (reference sequence). V lost 3 bases, J lost 0 bases, and 5 bases stayed unmatched. The CDR3 is 15 amino acids.

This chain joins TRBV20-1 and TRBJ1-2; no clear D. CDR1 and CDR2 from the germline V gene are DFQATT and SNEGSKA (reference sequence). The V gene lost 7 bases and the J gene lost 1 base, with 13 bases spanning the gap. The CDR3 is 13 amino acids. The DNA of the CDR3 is TGCAGTGGTTATATGCAGCTTAACTATGGCTACACCTTC. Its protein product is CSGYMQLNYGYTF.

In nucleotides, the CDR3 is TGTGCCTGGAGTCCCACAGGGGCCGCTGAAGCTTTCTTT. Translated, it gives CAWSPTGAAEAFF. This chain links TRBV30 with TRBJ1-1, with 7 bases aligning to TRBD1. Germline loops: CDR1 GTSNPN, CDR2 SVGIG (reference sequence). The V segment lost 2 bases and the J segment 6 bases; nucleotides outside the gene matches: 6. This CDR3 contains 13 residues.

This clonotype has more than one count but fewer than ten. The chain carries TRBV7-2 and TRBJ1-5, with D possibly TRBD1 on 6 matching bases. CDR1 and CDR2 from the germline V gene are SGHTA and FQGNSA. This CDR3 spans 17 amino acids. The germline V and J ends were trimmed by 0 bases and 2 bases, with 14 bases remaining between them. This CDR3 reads CASSLAREQGRNQPQHF. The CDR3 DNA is TGTGCCAGCAGCTTAGCGCGAGAACAGGGTCGCAATCAGCCCCAGCATTTT.

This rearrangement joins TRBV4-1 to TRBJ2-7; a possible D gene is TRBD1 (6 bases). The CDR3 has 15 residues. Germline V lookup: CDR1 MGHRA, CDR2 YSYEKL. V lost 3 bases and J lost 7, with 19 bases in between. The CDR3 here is CASSQDRNLLREQYF. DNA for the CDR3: TGCGCCAGCAGCCAGGACAGAAACCTACTACGGGAGCAGTACTTC.

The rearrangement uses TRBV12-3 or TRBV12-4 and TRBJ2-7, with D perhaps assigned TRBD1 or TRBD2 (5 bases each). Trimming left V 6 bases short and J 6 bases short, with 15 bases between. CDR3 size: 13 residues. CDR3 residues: CASRLKSGTEQYF. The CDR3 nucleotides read TGTGCCAGCAGACTTAAGTCCGGGACCGAGCAGTACTTC.

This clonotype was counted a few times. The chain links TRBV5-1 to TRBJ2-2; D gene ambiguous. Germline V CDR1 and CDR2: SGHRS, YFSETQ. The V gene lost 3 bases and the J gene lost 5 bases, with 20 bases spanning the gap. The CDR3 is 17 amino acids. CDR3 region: CASSSLEGRSLTGELFF. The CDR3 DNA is TGCGCCAGCAGCTCCTTGGAAGGGCGAAGCTTGACCGGGGAGCTGTTTTTT.

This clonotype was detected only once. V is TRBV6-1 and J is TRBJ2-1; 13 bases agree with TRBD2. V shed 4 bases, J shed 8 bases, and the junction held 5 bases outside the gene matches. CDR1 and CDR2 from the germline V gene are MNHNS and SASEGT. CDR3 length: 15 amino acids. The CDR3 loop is CASSAGLAGRDEQFF. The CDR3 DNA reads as TGTGCCAGCAGTGCGGGACTAGCGGGGCGCGATGAGCAGTTCTTC.

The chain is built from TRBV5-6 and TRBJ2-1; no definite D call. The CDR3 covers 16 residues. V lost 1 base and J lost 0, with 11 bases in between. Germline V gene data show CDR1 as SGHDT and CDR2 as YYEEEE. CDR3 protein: CASSLSVKSSYNEQFF. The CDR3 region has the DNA TGTGCCAGCAGCTTGTCGGTTAAGAGCTCCTACAATGAGCAGTTCTTC.

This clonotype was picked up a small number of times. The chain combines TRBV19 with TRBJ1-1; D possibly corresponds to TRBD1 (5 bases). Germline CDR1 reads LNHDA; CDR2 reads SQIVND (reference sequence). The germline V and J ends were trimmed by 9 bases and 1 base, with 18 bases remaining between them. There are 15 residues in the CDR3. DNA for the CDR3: TGTGCCAGCGGGGACCTTTTGACATCGAACACTGAAGCTTTCTTT. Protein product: CASGDLLTSNTEAFF.